This T cell receptor (beta chain) was identified during a study of blood T cell repertoires in COVID-19. Background on the study: Collection of acute and convalescent COVID-19 samples took place in the United States, Italy and Spain.

Deletions cut 5 bases from V and 7 bases from J, with 14 bases between. The CDR3 loop spans 13 amino acids. Germline loops: CDR1 LNHDA, CDR2 SQIVND (reference sequence). As originally analysed: From reference gene primer amplification, estimates of nucleated cell counts were derived. Using immunoSEQ multiplex PCR, the repertoire was profiled, and TCRdb retains in-frame clones only, with some absent. That table supplies the V and J calls and clone size; D and trimming were determined from the DNA. This sample yields some 14,000 clones, of which around four fifths are seen a single time; around 38% belongs to the top ten.

The sample taken for sequencing was peripheral blood. The source of this sequence is a woman older than 75 with acute or convalescent COVID-19. This rearrangement joins TRBV19 to TRBJ1-1; D remains ambiguous. CDR3 loop: CASSPATSFEAFF. The CDR3 DNA sequence: TGTGCCAGTAGTCCTGCGACATCTTTTGAAGCTTTCTTT.